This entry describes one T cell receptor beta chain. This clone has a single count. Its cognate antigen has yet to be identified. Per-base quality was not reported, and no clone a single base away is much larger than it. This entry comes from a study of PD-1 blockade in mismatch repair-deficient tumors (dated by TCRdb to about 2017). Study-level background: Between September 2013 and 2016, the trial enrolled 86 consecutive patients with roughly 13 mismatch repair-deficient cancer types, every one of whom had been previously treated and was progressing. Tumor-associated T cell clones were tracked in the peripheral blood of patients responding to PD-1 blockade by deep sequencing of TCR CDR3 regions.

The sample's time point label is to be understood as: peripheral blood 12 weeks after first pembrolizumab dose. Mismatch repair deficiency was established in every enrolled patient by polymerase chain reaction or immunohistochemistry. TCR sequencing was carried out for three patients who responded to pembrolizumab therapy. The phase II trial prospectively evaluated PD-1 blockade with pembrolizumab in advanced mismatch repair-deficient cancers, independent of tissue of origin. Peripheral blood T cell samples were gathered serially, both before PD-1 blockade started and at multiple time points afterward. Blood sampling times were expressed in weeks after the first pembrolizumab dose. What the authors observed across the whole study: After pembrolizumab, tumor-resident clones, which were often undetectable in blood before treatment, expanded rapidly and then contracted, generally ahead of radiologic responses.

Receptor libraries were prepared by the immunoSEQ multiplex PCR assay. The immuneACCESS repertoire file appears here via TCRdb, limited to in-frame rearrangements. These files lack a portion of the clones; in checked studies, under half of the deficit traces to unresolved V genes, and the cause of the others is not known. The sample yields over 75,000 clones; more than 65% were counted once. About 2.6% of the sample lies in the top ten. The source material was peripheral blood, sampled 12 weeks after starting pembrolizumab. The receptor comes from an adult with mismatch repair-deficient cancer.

CDR3 protein: CASSLTLLGEQFF. The base sequence is TGTGCCAGCAGCTTAACTCTTTTGGGTGAGCAGTTCTTC. The chain couples TRBV7-3 to TRBJ2-1, with the D gene uncertain. According to the germline V gene, CDR1 reads SGHTA and CDR2 reads FQGTGA. Taken from cysteine to phenylalanine, the CDR3 has 13 residues. The only DNA kept is the CDR3, 39 bases in frame from the first base. V is shortened by 0 bases, J by 9 bases, and the region joining them spans 9 bases. Full variable domain (CDR3 extended with the reference TRBV7-3 and TRBJ2-1 proteins): GAGVSQTPSNKVTEKGKYVELRCDPISGHTALYWYRQSLGQGPEFLIYFQGTGAADDSGLPNDRFFAVRPEGSVSTLKIQRTERGDSAVYLCASSLTLLGEQFFGPGTRLTVL.